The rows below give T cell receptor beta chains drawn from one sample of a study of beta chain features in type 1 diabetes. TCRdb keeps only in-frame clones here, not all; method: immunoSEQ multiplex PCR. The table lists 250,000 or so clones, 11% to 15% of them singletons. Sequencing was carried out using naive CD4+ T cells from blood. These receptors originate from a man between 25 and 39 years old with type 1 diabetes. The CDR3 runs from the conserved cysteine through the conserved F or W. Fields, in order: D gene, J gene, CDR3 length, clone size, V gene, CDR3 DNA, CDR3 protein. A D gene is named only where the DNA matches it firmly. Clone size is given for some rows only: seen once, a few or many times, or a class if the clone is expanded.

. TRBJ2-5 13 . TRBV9 TGTGCCAGCAGCGTCAGTATCCAAGAGACCCAGTACTTC CASSVSIQETQYF
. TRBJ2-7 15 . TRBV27 TGTGCCAGCAGTACCCCGGGGGGCGACTCCTACGAGCAGTACTTC CASSTPGGDSYEQYF
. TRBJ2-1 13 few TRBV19 TGTGCCAGTAGAAGGCAGGGAAGCAATGAGCAGTTCTTC CASRRQGSNEQFF
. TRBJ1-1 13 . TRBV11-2 TGTGCCACCGCGACAGGAATGAACACTGAAGCTTTCTTT CATATGMNTEAFF
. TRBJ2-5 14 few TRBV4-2 TGTGCCAGCAGCGCAGGGGTAGGAGAAGAGACCCAGTACTTC CASSAGVGEETQYF
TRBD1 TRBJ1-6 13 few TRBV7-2 TGTGCCAGCAGCTACGGACAGGTCACACCCCTCCACTTT CASSYGQVTPLHF
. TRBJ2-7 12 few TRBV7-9 TGTGCCAGCAGCTTAGTACCGCACGGGCAGTACTTC CASSLVPHGQYF
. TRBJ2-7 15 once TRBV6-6 TGTGCCAGCAGACTCGATACGACAGGCGGCTACGAGCAGTACTTC CASRLDTTGGYEQYF
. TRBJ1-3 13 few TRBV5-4 TGTGCCAGCAGCTTGGCGGGGGTAGACACCATATATTTT CASSLAGVDTIYF
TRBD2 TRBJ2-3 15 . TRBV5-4 TGTGCCAGCAGCTTGGGTGGGAGGGCTACAGATACGCAGTATTTT CASSLGGRATDTQYF